The clone carrying this TCR beta chain occurred many times. Ligated cDNA underwent four rounds of PCR with nested alpha and beta constant region primers and SP2. For blood and skin samples, reverse transcription used TCR alpha and beta constant primers. TCRdb re-derived calls from the 5' RACE reads in MiXCR, one entry per CDR3 protein. Of roughly 48,000 distinct CDR3 sequences listed, about 4.8% are singletons. TCR cDNA received a 3' ligated oligonucleotide that carried a UMI. This record belongs to a study of naive and memory T cell subsets. V gave up 7 bases and J gave up 5 bases; unmatched junction bases: 6. The CDR3 sequence is 12 residues long. Germline V gene data show CDR1 as SQVTM and CDR2 as ANQGSEA.

This TCR was recovered from a female donor in good health. This sequence joins TRBV29-1 and TRBJ2-7, with TRBD1 matching over 9 bases. The CDR3 bases are TGCAGCGCTACCGGGACAGGGAACGAGCAGTACTTC. Its translation: CSATGTGNEQYF.